These 9 T cell receptor beta chains were sequenced from one sample in a study of T cells in Graves' hyperthyroidism and ophthalmopathy. The TCR beta CDR3 regions underwent amplification using RNA transcripts as the source. TCR CDR3 underwent first-round RT-PCR with the HTBI primer set. One entry per CDR3 protein, called by TCRdb with MiXCR from the multiplex PCR reads. The sample records some 620,000 distinct CDR3 sequences, under 20% being singletons. Source material: blood. These receptors were taken from a woman in her thirties with Graves' hyperthyroidism.

The rearrangement joins TRBV7-9 to TRBJ1-1; D remains ambiguous. This CDR3 contains 14 residues. V lost 0 bases to trimming and J lost 3 bases, with 8 bases between them. The germline gives CDR1 SEHNR, CDR2 FQNEAQ (reference sequence). CDR3 bases: TGTGCCAGCAGCTTAGCGCTCGGACACACTGAAGCTTTCTTT. As protein: CASSLALGHTEAFF.

This chain uses TRBV13 with TRBJ2-2; no clear D gene. CDR3 length equals 14 residues. Looked up from germline, CDR1 is PRHDT and CDR2 is FYEKMQ (reference sequence). The V and J ends lost 4 bases and 2 bases respectively, with 8 bases between them. The CDR3 DNA is TGTGCCAGCAGCTATGGCAGAAACACCGGGGAGCTGTTTTTT. It specifies CASSYGRNTGELFF.

This chain uses TRBV19 with TRBJ1-2; D ambiguous. In germline, CDR1 is LNHDA, CDR2 SQIVND (reference sequence). The V end was cut by 9 bases, the J end by 4 bases, with 15 bases between. This CDR3 spans 13 amino acids. The CDR3 coding sequence is TGTGCCAGCCGAAGGAGGCCGACCTATGGCTACACCTTC. Translating gives CASRRRPTYGYTF.

This clonotype was seen ten or more times. V and J are TRBV28 and TRBJ2-7, with D unresolved. With 3 bases removed from V and 4 bases from J, the gap between germline ends came to 16 bases. The length of the CDR3 is 15 residues. Germline V gene sequence: CDR1 MDHEN, CDR2 SYDVKM. The CDR3 region is CASSFPSQTPYEQYF. The CDR3 DNA reads as TGTGCCAGCAGTTTCCCCTCACAGACACCATACGAGCAGTACTTC.

The chain recombines TRBV29-1 with TRBJ2-1; no definite D call. Germline-derived CDR1 and CDR2 are SQVTM and ANQGSEA. The CDR3 spans 11 residues. Trimming left V 4 bases short and J 5 bases short, with 6 bases between. In DNA form, the CDR3 reads TGCAGCGTTGGATATGACAATGAGCAGTTCTTC. This sequence encodes CSVGYDNEQFF.

The chain recombines TRBV7-8 with TRBJ2-3; 10 bases are a match to TRBD2. The CDR3 is 15 residues long. V was pared by 5 bases and J by 2 bases, with 4 bases of the junction left unmatched. Germline CDR1 and CDR2: SGHVS and FQNEAQ. The CDR3 loop reads CASSVTSGDTDTQYF. CDR3 DNA: TGTGCCAGCAGCGTAACTAGCGGGGACACAGATACGCAGTATTTT. The variable domain in full, with the rest retrieved from reference TRBV7-8 and TRBJ2-3, is GAGVSQSPRYKVAKRGQDVALRCDPISGHVSLFWYQQALGQGPEFLTYFQNEAQLDKSGLPSDRFFAERPEGSVSTLKIQRTQQEDSAVYLCASSVTSGDTDTQYFGPGTRLTVL.

This clonotype was counted a few times. This sequence joins TRBV20-1 and TRBJ1-5; D may be TRBD1 (5 bases). V lost 4 bases and J lost 5, with 21 bases in between. The germline V gene encodes CDR1 DFQATT and CDR2 SNEGSKA (reference sequence). The CDR3 contains 16 residues. Here the CDR3 reads CSAIGGRAIEYQPQHF. The CDR3, as DNA: TGCAGTGCTATTGGGGGAAGAGCAATTGAGTATCAGCCCCAGCATTTT.

This clonotype was seen ten or more times. The chain recombines TRBV15 with TRBJ2-3, with D maybe TRBD1 (6 bases). The CDR3 is 14 amino acids. Trimming stripped 3 bases from V and 6 bases from J, with 13 bases between. The germline CDR1 and CDR2 sequences are LNHNV and YYDKDF (reference sequence). For the CDR3, the DNA is TGTGCCACCAGCAGGGACAGTCGGCGGGATACGCAGTATTTT. It is translated as CATSRDSRRDTQYF.

The chain uses TRBV7-9 and TRBJ2-7; D not resolved. The CDR3 is 15 residues long. Germline V gene sequence: CDR1 SEHNR, CDR2 FQNEAQ (reference sequence). Trimming pared 5 bases from V and 2 bases from J, leaving 16 bases between. The chain's CDR3 is CASSPATTGTYEQYF. CDR3 in DNA: TGTGCCAGCAGCCCGGCCACGACTGGAACCTACGAGCAGTACTTC.